The rows below give T cell receptor beta chains drawn from one sample of a study of blood T cell repertoires in COVID-19. This table comes from immunoSEQ multiplex PCR, and its TCRdb copy is limited to in-frame clones, with some not included. The table lists about 210,000 clones, 80% to 90% of them singletons. The sample comprised peripheral blood. These receptors were taken from a woman between 50 and 59 years old with active or convalescent COVID-19. Both conserved end residues are part of each CDR3. D genes are given only for firm matches. The size of a clone is reported for some rows only, either as once, few or many, or as a class for expanded clones.

j_call: TRBJ1-6
d_call: .
v_call: TRBV6-5
clone_size: .
cdr3_nt: TGTGCCAGCAGCTCGGGACTCCCATCACCCCTCCACTTT
cdr3_aa: CASSSGLPSPLHF

j_call: TRBJ1-6
d_call: .
v_call: TRBV28
clone_size: .
cdr3_nt: TGTGCCAGCAGTGGGGTGACAGTGGGTTCACCCCTCCACTTT
cdr3_aa: CASSGVTVGSPLHF

j_call: TRBJ2-6
d_call: .
v_call: TRBV11-2
clone_size: .
cdr3_nt: TGTGCCAGCAGCGAACGCGCTGGGGCCAACGTCCTGACTTTC
cdr3_aa: CASSERAGANVLTF

j_call: TRBJ2-5
d_call: TRBD1
v_call: TRBV5-4
clone_size: .
cdr3_nt: TGTGCCAGCAGCTTGCAGGGGGCGCAGGTGACCCAGTACTTC
cdr3_aa: CASSLQGAQVTQYF

j_call: TRBJ1-5
d_call: .
v_call: TRBV9
clone_size: .
cdr3_nt: TGTGCCAGCAGCGTAGATTCGGGGTACCAGCCCCAGCATTTT
cdr3_aa: CASSVDSGYQPQHF

j_call: TRBJ2-7
d_call: .
v_call: TRBV7-9
clone_size: .
cdr3_nt: TGTGCCAGCAGCTTAGATGGTGGGAGCCCCGGCTCCTACGAGCAGTACTTC
cdr3_aa: CASSLDGGSPGSYEQYF

j_call: TRBJ1-4
d_call: .
v_call: TRBV27
clone_size: .
cdr3_nt: TGTGCCAGCAGTTTAAGGGGAACTAATGAAAAACTGTTTTTT
cdr3_aa: CASSLRGTNEKLFF

j_call: TRBJ2-5
d_call: TRBD2
v_call: TRBV12-5
clone_size: once
cdr3_nt: TGTGCTAGTGGTTGGGGGACTAGAGGTTCGTTCGAGACCCAGTACTTC
cdr3_aa: CASGWGTRGSFETQYF

j_call: TRBJ2-2
d_call: .
v_call: TRBV6-6
clone_size: once
cdr3_nt: TGTGCCAGCAACCGGGGTGCGGGCCTGAACACTGGGGAGCTGTTTTTT
cdr3_aa: CASNRGAGLNTGELFF

j_call: TRBJ2-4
d_call: TRBD1
v_call: TRBV29-1
clone_size: .
cdr3_nt: TGCAGCGTTGAGACAGGACAGGGGAACATTCAGTACTTC
cdr3_aa: CSVETGQGNIQYF

j_call: TRBJ1-2
d_call: .
v_call: TRBV9
clone_size: .
cdr3_nt: TGTGCCAGCAGCCTCGCCGGTTCTGGCTACACCTTC
cdr3_aa: CASSLAGSGYTF

j_call: TRBJ1-3
d_call: TRBD1
v_call: TRBV7-2
clone_size: .
cdr3_nt: TGTGCCAGCAGCGTCCGGGACAGGGGTATCGGAAACACCATATATTTT
cdr3_aa: CASSVRDRGIGNTIYF

j_call: TRBJ2-7
d_call: TRBD2
v_call: TRBV5-1
clone_size: .
cdr3_nt: TGCGCCAGCCGTTGGACTAGGGACTCCTACGAGCAGTACTTC
cdr3_aa: CASRWTRDSYEQYF

j_call: TRBJ1-1
d_call: .
v_call: TRBV19
clone_size: .
cdr3_nt: TGTGCCAGTAGTATAGACCCCACAGGGTCCCCGAACACTGAAGCTTTCTTT
cdr3_aa: CASSIDPTGSPNTEAFF

j_call: TRBJ1-1
d_call: .
v_call: TRBV5-1
clone_size: few
cdr3_nt: TGCGCCAGCAGCCCGGGAGGGGGGAACACTGAAGCTTTCTTT
cdr3_aa: CASSPGGGNTEAFF

j_call: TRBJ1-3
d_call: TRBD1
v_call: TRBV6-6
clone_size: .
cdr3_nt: TGTGCCAGCAGTCAAACAGGGGTTTCTGGAAACACCATATATTTT
cdr3_aa: CASSQTGVSGNTIYF

j_call: TRBJ1-3
d_call: .
v_call: TRBV28
clone_size: few
cdr3_nt: TGTGCCAGCAGTTTAAGACTCTCTGGAAACACCATATATTTT
cdr3_aa: CASSLRLSGNTIYF

j_call: TRBJ2-7
d_call: TRBD1
v_call: TRBV28
clone_size: .
cdr3_nt: TGTGCCAGCCATGGGACAGTCTCCTACGAGCAGTACTTC
cdr3_aa: CASHGTVSYEQYF

j_call: TRBJ1-1
d_call: .
v_call: TRBV28
clone_size: .
cdr3_nt: TGTGCCAGCAGTTTTGGGGGGATGGGGTCGAACACTGAAGCTTTCTTT
cdr3_aa: CASSFGGMGSNTEAFF

j_call: TRBJ1-1
d_call: .
v_call: TRBV5-1
clone_size: few
cdr3_nt: TGCGCCAGCAGCTTGGCACAAGTGGGGCTTTCGCGGGGGAACACTGAAGCTTTCTTT
cdr3_aa: CASSLAQVGLSRGNTEAFF

j_call: TRBJ1-5
d_call: .
v_call: TRBV6-5
clone_size: .
cdr3_nt: TGTGCCAGCAGTTATTCGGGGTTTAGCAATCAGCCCCAGCATTTT
cdr3_aa: CASSYSGFSNQPQHF

j_call: TRBJ1-6
d_call: .
v_call: TRBV14
clone_size: .
cdr3_nt: TGTGCCAGCAGCCAACGGGCCTATAATTCACCCCTCCACTTT
cdr3_aa: CASSQRAYNSPLHF

j_call: TRBJ1-5
d_call: .
v_call: TRBV18
clone_size: .
cdr3_nt: TGTGCCAGCTCACCCGGGTTGAATCAGCCCCAGCATTTT
cdr3_aa: CASSPGLNQPQHF